The 25 T cell receptor beta chains listed next were all sequenced from one sample in a study of blood T cell repertoires in COVID-19. Data came from immunoSEQ multiplex PCR; TCRdb stores just in-frame clones and leaves some out. Of about 170,000 clones listed, around 87% are singletons. The sequenced material came from peripheral blood. The receptor source for this set is a woman of 80 years or more with COVID-19, enrolled during active disease.

The chain joins TRBV2 to TRBJ1-1; 8 bases fit TRBD1. This CDR3 is 15 amino acids long. Germline values: CDR1 SNHLY, CDR2 FYNNEI. Germline trimming cut 6 bases from V and 0 bases from J; bases unmatched to any gene: 6. This CDR3 reads CASRDGTGLNTEAFF. In DNA, the CDR3 is TGTGCCAGCAGGGACGGGACAGGCCTGAACACTGAAGCTTTCTTT. Looking up the rest from reference TRBV2 and TRBJ1-1 gives the full variable domain: EPEVTQTPSHQVTQMGQEVILRCVPISNHLYFYWYRQILGQKVEFLVSFYNNEISEKSEIFDDQFSVERPDGSNFTLKIRSTKLEDSAMYFCASRDGTGLNTEAFFGQGTRLTVV.

The genes are TRBV25-1 and TRBJ1-4; possible D gene TRBD1, 5 bases. Per the germline V gene, CDR1 is MGHDK and CDR2 is SYGVNS. The CDR3 extends over 17 amino acids. The germline V and J ends were trimmed by 1 base and 4 bases, with 16 bases remaining between them. CDR3 amino acids: CASSESSGGAFNEKLFF. CDR3 DNA: TGTGCCAGCAGTGAATCCTCCGGGGGAGCTTTTAATGAAAAACTGTTTTTT.

The J gene is TRBJ2-3, the V gene TRBV18; tentatively, D is TRBD1 (5 bases). CDR1 and CDR2 (germline): KGHSH, LQKENI. Trimming took off 2 bases at V and 4 bases at J, with 13 bases between the two ends. The CDR3 is 15 residues long. Written as DNA, the CDR3 is TGTGCCAGCTCACCATTTCAGGGTATGGCAGATACGCAGTATTTT. Protein sequence: CASSPFQGMADTQYF.

This clone has just a few counts. The chain uses TRBV6-5 and TRBJ2-7; possibly TRBD1 for D (6 bases). This CDR3 has 14 residues. V was cut by 2 bases and J by 2 bases, with 10 bases left in between. Germline V CDR1 and CDR2: MNHEY, SVGAGI. CDR3 DNA sequence: TGTGCCAGCAGTTACGGCAGGGGAACCTACGAGCAGTACTTC. The encoded protein is CASSYGRGTYEQYF.

The chain carries TRBV28 and TRBJ2-6; the match to TRBD2 covers 7 bases. Germline lookup yields CDR1 MDHEN and CDR2 SYDVKM. The J segment lost 1 base and the V segment lost 6 bases, leaving 12 bases of the junction unmatched. This CDR3 is 18 amino acids long. Written as DNA, the CDR3 is TGTGCCAGCAGCCAAACGGGGGGATTTTTTTCTGGGGCCAACGTCCTGACTTTC. It translates to CASSQTGGFFSGANVLTF.

Here the CDR3 DNA reads TGTGCCAGCTCACCACGGCGTGAGTCAGGGGGTGACGGCTACACCTTC. This translates into CASSPRRESGGDGYTF. This rearrangement joins TRBV18 to TRBJ1-2, with TRBD1 identical over 7 bases. CDR1 is KGHSH, CDR2 LQKENI, per germline. This CDR3 is 16 amino acids long. Unmatched junction bases numbered 13, after V lost 1 base and J lost 8 bases.

The table lists this clone with a count of one. The genes are TRBV4-2 and TRBJ2-1; 12 bases fit TRBD1. Germline loops: CDR1 LGHNA, CDR2 YNFKEQ. The trim removed 4 bases at V and 8 bases at J, leaving 6 bases unmatched. There are 15 residues in the CDR3. The CDR3 loop reads CASSLGTGGGYEQFF. The CDR3 DNA follows: TGTGCCAGCAGCCTCGGGACAGGGGGCGGCTATGAGCAGTTCTTC.

This clone occurred once. The chain links TRBV5-1 to TRBJ1-2; no firm D call. Per germline, CDR1 SGHRS and CDR2 YFSETQ. There are 14 residues in the CDR3. V was shortened by 0 bases and J by 7 bases, with 13 bases between the two germline ends. The chain's CDR3 is CASSLDSLASGYTF. The CDR3 DNA sequence: TGCGCCAGCAGCTTGGACAGTCTCGCCTCTGGCTACACCTTC.

The chain is built from TRBV6-2 or TRBV6-3 and TRBJ1-6, with D maybe TRBD1 (6 bases). V lost 5 bases, J lost 6 bases, and 14 bases lay in between. Germline values: CDR1 MNHEY, CDR2 SVGEGT. This CDR3 contains 15 residues. Here the CDR3 reads CASSPSGHTNSPLHF. In nucleotides, the CDR3 is TGTGCCAGCAGTCCATCGGGACACACTAATTCACCCCTCCACTTT.

The chain has TRBV7-9 and TRBJ1-5; 7 bases are a match to TRBD1. CDR3 length: 15 residues. Germline CDR1 reads SEHNR; CDR2 reads FQNEAQ (reference sequence). V dropped 5 bases and J dropped 3; count of bases not matched to a gene: 7. CDR3 sequence: CASSVTGQLNQPQHF. Here the CDR3 DNA reads TGTGCCAGCAGCGTTACGGGACAGCTCAATCAGCCCCAGCATTTT. The full variable domain, its missing parts supplied by reference TRBV7-9 and TRBJ1-5, is DTGVSQNPRHKITKRGQNVTFRCDPISEHNRLYWYRQTLGQGPEFLTYFQNEAQLEKSRLLSDRFSAERPKGSFSTLEIQRTEQGDSAMYLCASSVTGQLNQPQHFGDGTRLSIL.

This clone occurred a few times. This rearrangement joins TRBV25-1 to TRBJ1-2; no clear D. The CDR3 length is 12 residues. V lost 5 bases to trimming and J lost 8 bases, with 12 bases between them. The germline V gene has CDR1 MGHDK and CDR2 SYGVNS. The CDR3 DNA reads TGTGCCAGCAGTTCCGGGTCCTACGGCTACACCTTC. It is translated as CASSSGSYGYTF.

This chain connects TRBV9 to TRBJ2-2, with 11 nucleotides matching TRBD2. CDR1 SGDLS and CDR2 YYNGEE come from the germline V gene. The trim removed 3 bases at V and 2 bases at J, leaving 3 bases unmatched. This CDR3 comprises 16 residues. CDR3 in DNA: TGTGCCAGCAGCGCCCGACTAGCGGGAAACACCGGGGAGCTGTTTTTT. This sequence encodes CASSARLAGNTGELFF.

V usage is TRBV11-1 and J usage is TRBJ2-1, with D possibly TRBD1 on 6 matching bases. The CDR3 consists of 16 residues. V was trimmed by 5 bases and J by 1 base, leaving 15 bases between them. Germline V gene lookup returns CDR1 SGHAT and CDR2 FQDESV (reference sequence). In DNA, the CDR3 is TGTGCCAGCAGCGCAACCGGGACAACATCCTACAATGAGCAGTTCTTC. Residues: CASSATGTTSYNEQFF.

The chain uses TRBV9 and TRBJ1-5; D not certain. The V and J ends lost 0 bases and 5 bases respectively, with 9 bases between them. Per germline, CDR1 SGDLS and CDR2 YYNGEE. CDR3 size: 14 residues. The CDR3 loop reads CASSVGRYDQPQHF. DNA of the CDR3: TGTGCCAGCAGCGTAGGCAGATATGATCAGCCCCAGCATTTT. The full variable domain, its missing parts supplied by reference TRBV9 and TRBJ1-5, is DSGVTQTPKHLITATGQRVTLRCSPRSGDLSVYWYQQSLDQGLQFLIQYYNGEERAKGNILERFSAQQFPDLHSELNLSSLELGDSALYFCASSVGRYDQPQHFGDGTRLSIL.

The V and J genes are TRBV7-2 and TRBJ1-4; 7 bases are a match to TRBD1. CDR1 SGHTA and CDR2 FQGNSA come from the germline V gene. The trim removed 6 bases at V and 8 bases at J, leaving 6 bases unmatched. The CDR3 extends over 13 amino acids. This CDR3 is CASSRGTVEKLFF. CDR3 DNA: TGTGCCAGCAGTAGAGGGACAGTGGAAAAACTGTTTTTT.

This rearrangement joins TRBV20-1 to TRBJ1-3; D remains unclear. V lost 3 bases, J lost 0 bases, and 12 bases lay in between. This CDR3 region has 15 residues. Per the germline V gene, CDR1 is DFQATT and CDR2 is SNEGSKA (reference sequence). The CDR3 loop reads CSASGAISSGNTIYF. The CDR3, as DNA: TGCAGTGCTAGTGGAGCGATTAGCTCTGGAAACACCATATATTTT.

The gene calls are TRBV6-4 and TRBJ2-7, with 7 bases identical to TRBD1. The length of the CDR3 is 14 residues. The junction had 7 bases not matched to a gene; V was cut back by 3 bases and J by 5 bases. Germline V CDR1 and CDR2: MRHNA, SNTAGT. The CDR3 spells CASSEGGAGDEQYF. CDR3 DNA sequence: TGTGCCAGCAGTGAAGGGGGCGCCGGCGACGAGCAGTACTTC.

This chain uses TRBV7-9 with TRBJ2-7; TRBD1 agrees at 9 bases. Looked up from germline, CDR1 is SEHNR and CDR2 is FQNEAQ (reference sequence). Losses at the gene ends were 1 base for V and 5 bases for J; bases not matched to a gene: 3. CDR3 size: 14 residues. The CDR3 sequence: CASSLDRGQNEQYF. In nucleotides, the CDR3 is TGTGCCAGCAGCTTAGACAGGGGGCAAAACGAGCAGTACTTC.

This chain uses TRBV9 with TRBJ2-3; D is perhaps TRBD2 (6 bases). Trimming pared 2 bases from V and 6 bases from J, leaving 16 bases between. This CDR3 region has 15 residues. Germline V CDR1 and CDR2: SGDLS, YYNGEE. CDR3 in amino acids: CASSVAPGRSDTQYF. The DNA of the CDR3 is TGTGCCAGCAGCGTTGCGCCTGGGAGGTCGGATACGCAGTATTTT.

This clone was picked up a small number of times. The rearrangement joins TRBV28 to TRBJ1-1; possibly TRBD1 for D (5 bases). CDR3 size: 17 residues. Between the trimmed V and J ends, which lost 5 bases and 3 bases, there was a span of 22 bases. The germline V gene encodes CDR1 MDHEN and CDR2 SYDVKM. The CDR3 DNA follows: TGTGCCAGCAGTGCCCGACGCGGGGGATTGTTGGACACTGAAGCTTTCTTT. Its translation: CASSARRGGLLDTEAFF. Full variable domain (rest looked up from reference TRBV28 and TRBJ1-1): DVKVTQSSRYLVKRTGEKVFLECVQDMDHENMFWYRQDPGLGLRLIYFSYDVKMKEKGDIPEGYSVSREKKERFSLILESASTNQTSMYLCASSARRGGLLDTEAFFGQGTRLTVV.

The chain carries TRBV3-1 (or the pseudogene TRBV3-2) and TRBJ1-2; the D is unclear. From germline, CDR1 is LGHDT and CDR2 YNNKEL (reference sequence). Trimming stripped 4 bases from V and 6 bases from J, with 9 bases between. The CDR3 length is 12 residues. CDR3 nucleotide sequence: TGTGCCAGCAGCCGGAGCGGGGATGGCTACACCTTC. It specifies CASSRSGDGYTF.

A single count supports this clone. V is TRBV6-2 or TRBV6-3 and J is TRBJ1-5, with unresolved D. The ends were cut back, 2 bases at V and 6 bases at J, with 11 bases in the middle. The CDR3 runs 14 residues. Looked up from germline, CDR1 is MNHEY and CDR2 is SVGEGT. The CDR3 sequence is CASSYRGLGQPQHF. The CDR3 nucleotides are TGTGCCAGCAGTTACCGAGGGCTTGGTCAGCCCCAGCATTTT.

Only one count was recorded for this clone. V is TRBV9 and J is TRBJ2-7; 9 bases fit TRBD1. The germline gives CDR1 SGDLS, CDR2 YYNGEE. The CDR3 contains 14 residues. The V and J ends lost 4 bases and 6 bases, in that order; junction bases with no gene match: 8. The CDR3 DNA follows: TGTGCCAGCAGCATGGGGACAGGGACGGGCGAGCAGTACTTC. Translation gives CASSMGTGTGEQYF.

The chain combines TRBV15 with TRBJ2-7, with D maybe TRBD1 (6 bases). Germline values: CDR1 LNHNV, CDR2 YYDKDF (reference sequence). Trimming took 3 bases from V and 0 from J, leaving 15 bases between them. This CDR3 has 16 residues. CDR3 DNA: TGTGCCACCAGCAGTGAACAAACCAGGGGCTCCTACGAGCAGTACTTC. Amino acid sequence: CATSSEQTRGSYEQYF.

This chain links TRBV28 with TRBJ1-1, with D perhaps TRBD1 (5 bases). The CDR3 loop spans 13 amino acids. Germline V gene sequence: CDR1 MDHEN, CDR2 SYDVKM. The germline V and J ends were trimmed by 2 bases and 4 bases, with 8 bases remaining between them. This chain's CDR3 is CASSLLGRTEAFF. The DNA of the CDR3 is TGTGCCAGCAGTTTACTGGGGCGCACTGAAGCTTTCTTT.